What follows is one TCR beta chain and its context. Its target is not known. Quantitative barcoded 5'-RACE was used to prepare TCR beta libraries. A single record per CDR3 protein comes from TCRdb applying MiXCR to the 5' RACE reads. This table has about 500,000 distinct CDR3 sequences, 9.5% to 15% appearing once. The sample is drawn from a study of CD8 T cells in ankylosing spondylitis. Overall study findings and caveats: A TCR beta motif made of fewer than ten highly homologous variants seemed typical of ankylosing spondylitis blood.

The CDR3 runs 16 residues. Trimming removed 4 bases at V and 6 bases at J, with 19 bases between. The germline V gene encodes CDR1 MNHNS and CDR2 SASEGT. The sequenced sample consisted of blood, either unsorted or a sorted T cell fraction (not recorded which). This chain connects TRBV6-1 to TRBJ2-1; D is possibly TRBD1 or TRBD2 (5 bases each). The sequence came from a male donor with ankylosing spondylitis. CDR3 protein: CASSGHPGRNINEQFF. The CDR3 coding sequence is TGTGCCAGCAGTGGCCATCCGGGACGGAACATCAATGAGCAGTTCTTC.